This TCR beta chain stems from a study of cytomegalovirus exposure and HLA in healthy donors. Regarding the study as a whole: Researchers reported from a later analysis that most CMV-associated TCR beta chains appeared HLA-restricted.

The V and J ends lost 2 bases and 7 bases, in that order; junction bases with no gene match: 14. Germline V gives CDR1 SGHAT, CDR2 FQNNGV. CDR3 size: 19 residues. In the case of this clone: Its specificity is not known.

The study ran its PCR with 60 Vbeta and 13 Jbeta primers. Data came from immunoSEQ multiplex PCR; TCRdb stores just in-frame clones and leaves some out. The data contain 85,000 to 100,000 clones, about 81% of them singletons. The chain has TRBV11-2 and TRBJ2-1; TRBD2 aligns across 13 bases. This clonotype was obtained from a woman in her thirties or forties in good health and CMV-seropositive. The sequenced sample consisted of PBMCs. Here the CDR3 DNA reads TGTGCCAGCAGCTTATTCACTAGCGGGAGGGCGGATTGGAAGAATGAGCAGTTCTTC. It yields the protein CASSLFTSGRADWKNEQFF.